These T cell receptor beta chains were read from a single sample in a study of shared clonotypes between healthy human individuals. Some clones are missing from TCRdb's copy, which holds only in-frame ones; the method was immunoSEQ multiplex PCR. Counted here are some 500,000 clones, 70% to 80% occurring once; the ten biggest clones make up around 12%. What was sequenced was PBMCs. Every receptor here comes from a woman in her forties in good health. Some clones in this sample may be carry-over from other donors' samples. CDR3s include the opening cysteine and the closing phenylalanine or tryptophan. The D gene is left open where the match is weak. Where a row states a size, it is once, few, many or the class of an expanded clone; other rows omit it.

clone_size	d_call	j_call	v_call	cdr3_nt	cdr3_aa
-	-	TRBJ2-4	TRBV2	TGTGCCAGCAGTGAACAGACAGCTCAGTACTTC	CASSEQTAQYF
once	-	TRBJ1-2	TRBV28	TGTGCCAGCAGTCAACGTACCCCGGGCTACACCTTC	CASSQRTPGYTF
-	TRBD1	TRBJ1-5	TRBV30	TGTGCCTGGAGGCGACCGGGACAGAGTAATCAGCCCCAGCATTTT	CAWRRPGQSNQPQHF
many	-	TRBJ2-7	TRBV30	TGTGCCTGGGAACGTAACTACGAGCAGTACTTC	CAWERNYEQYF
-	-	TRBJ2-7	TRBV27	TGTGCCAGCAGTGTCCGCAGCGCGGGATACTCCTACGAGCAGTACTTC	CASSVRSAGYSYEQYF
-	-	TRBJ2-7	TRBV2	TGTGCCAGCAGGGTCCACGACCCAGGATCCGAGCAGTACTTC	CASRVHDPGSEQYF
-	-	TRBJ1-1	TRBV28	TGTGCCACTTTCGAGAACACTGAAGCTTTCTTT	CATFENTEAFF
-	TRBD1	TRBJ1-2	TRBV28	TGTGCCAGCAGTTCACAAGCCTCGGACAGGGGCTATGGCTACACCTTC	CASSSQASDRGYGYTF
-	-	TRBJ2-3	TRBV7-6	TGTGCCAGCAGCTTTGTTCCCCCTGGAAACAGAGGAGGTACAGATACGCAGTATTTT	CASSFVPPGNRGGTDTQYF
once	TRBD2	TRBJ2-7	TRBV28	TGTGCCAGCAGTTTACTAGCGGGAGAAGTCGAGCAGTACTTC	CASSLLAGEVEQYF
once	TRBD1	TRBJ2-1	TRBV11-3	TGTGCCAGCAGCTTTACGACAGGGGCCTACAATGAGCAGTTCTTC	CASSFTTGAYNEQFF
-	-	TRBJ2-3	TRBV6-4	TGTGCCAGCAGTGACGGGGGGACCCCCACAGATACGCAGTATTTT	CASSDGGTPTDTQYF
-	-	TRBJ2-7	TRBV21-1	TGTGCCAGCAGCAATGGAGGGAGGGCCCGCGAGCAGTACTTC	CASSNGGRAREQYF
-	-	TRBJ1-1	TRBV5-4	TGTGCCAGCAGCTCCACCGGGACACGAATTGAAGCTTTCTTT	CASSSTGTRIEAFF
-	-	TRBJ1-1	TRBV7-9	TGTGCCAGCCCAGGGCGGCTGAACACTGAAGCTTTCTTT	CASPGRLNTEAFF
-	-	TRBJ1-2	TRBV9	TGTGCCAGCAGCGTAGGAGGTGGGAGCGGCTACACCTTC	CASSVGGGSGYTF
-	-	TRBJ2-5	TRBV27	TGTGCCAGCAGTCCCAAGGGGGAGACCCAGTACTTC	CASSPKGETQYF
-	TRBD2	TRBJ2-7	TRBV5-1	TGCGCCAGCCAGTTGGCCAGCGGGAGAAACGAGCAGTACTTC	CASQLASGRNEQYF
once	-	TRBJ1-2	TRBV2	TGTGCCAGCAGTGGAATGGCGCTCTATGGCTACACCTTC	CASSGMALYGYTF
-	-	TRBJ1-3	TRBV5-6	TGTGCCAGCAGCTTGACAAGGGGGATCTCGTATACCATATATTTT	CASSLTRGISYTIYF
-	-	TRBJ1-1	TRBV6-5	TGTGCCAGCAGCAGAGGCGGGGCAACATCCACTGAAGCTTTCTTT	CASSRGGATSTEAFF
-	-	TRBJ1-3	TRBV10-3	TGTGCCATCAGTGAGTCAACCTGCGGGGTCGGAGGGGAGGGTAATTTT	CAISESTCGVGGEGNF
-	-	TRBJ2-2	TRBV11-2	TGTGCCAGCAGCTCGACAGGAATTTACACCGGGGAGCTGTTTTTT	CASSSTGIYTGELFF
-	-	TRBJ1-2	TRBV7-2	TGTGCCAGCAGCTTATATGGGCAGCGCTATGGCTACACCTTC	CASSLYGQRYGYTF
many	-	TRBJ1-2	TRBV4-3	TGCGCCAGCAGCCAGGACAGAACCAACTATGGCTACACCTTC	CASSQDRTNYGYTF
once	-	TRBJ1-4	TRBV28	TGTGCCAGCAGAAATTATAATGAAAAACTGTTTTTT	CASRNYNEKLFF
-	-	TRBJ2-7	TRBV6-1	TGTGCCAGCAGCCCAGTAGCGGAGGCAGGGAACGAGCAGTACTTC	CASSPVAEAGNEQYF
-	-	TRBJ1-3	TRBV11-3	TGTGCCAGCAGCTTAGATCGGGTAGCAGGCTTCTCTGGAAACACCATATATTTT	CASSLDRVAGFSGNTIYF
-	-	TRBJ1-4	TRBV11-2	TGTGCCAGCAGCTTATCTGCGGTCGGTGGTGAAAAACTGTTTTTT	CASSLSAVGGEKLFF
-	-	TRBJ1-1	TRBV6-6	TGTGCCAGCAGCCCGACAGATAACGCTGAAGCTTTCTTT	CASSPTDNAEAFF
-	TRBD2	TRBJ2-5	TRBV10-2	TGCGCCAGCAGTGACACTAGCGGGAGGGCCGGTGAGACCCAGTACTTC	CASSDTSGRAGETQYF
-	-	TRBJ2-5	TRBV7-2	TGTGCCAGCAGCCACCGATCGATAACAGGGAAAGATCGGGAGACCCAGTACTTC	CASSHRSITGKDRETQYF
-	TRBD1	TRBJ2-5	TRBV5-1	TGCGCCAGCAGTGGACAGGGAGGAGAGACCCAGTACTTC	CASSGQGGETQYF
few	-	TRBJ2-1	TRBV6-6	TGTGCCAGCCTGCGCGGGATAGGGTTCGGTGAGCAGTTCTTC	CASLRGIGFGEQFF
-	-	TRBJ2-6	TRBV19	TGTGCCAGTAGTATAGGGGCCGGACAGACTGGGGCCAACGTCCTGACTTTC	CASSIGAGQTGANVLTF
-	TRBD1	TRBJ1-1	TRBV7-9	TGTGCCAGCAGCCCCACAGGGGGGGACAGGAACACTGAAGCTTTCTTT	CASSPTGGDRNTEAFF
-	-	TRBJ2-6	TRBV28	TGTGCCAGCATGTTCGATGGGGCCAACGTCCTGACTTTC	CASMFDGANVLTF
-	TRBD2	TRBJ2-3	TRBV4-2	TGTGCCAGCAGCCAAGAGATGTTAGCGGGAGCAGATACGCAGTATTTT	CASSQEMLAGADTQYF
-	TRBD1	TRBJ2-2	TRBV6-5	TGTGCCAGCAGTTTCATTGACAGGGGGAATGGCGGGGAGCTGTTTTTT	CASSFIDRGNGGELFF
-	-	TRBJ2-7	TRBV2	TGTGCCAGTATAGTGGACGCGGGGGCTGTCAACGAGCAGTACTTC	CASIVDAGAVNEQYF
-	-	TRBJ2-5	TRBV30	TGTGCCTGGAGCGGTGGGCTGCAAGAGACCCAGTACTTC	CAWSGGLQETQYF
-	TRBD2	TRBJ2-5	TRBV14	TGTGCCAGCTCGCCCCTGTTTGATAGCGGGAGGCCCTGGCGGGAGACCCAGTACTTC	CASSPLFDSGRPWRETQYF
once	-	TRBJ1-4	TRBV30	TGTGCCTGGAGGCAGGTGAATGAAAAACTGTTTTTT	CAWRQVNEKLFF
once	TRBD2	TRBJ2-7	TRBV5-1	TGCGCCAGCAGCTTAAGCGGGAGGGCGAGGTCCTACGAGCAGTACTTC	CASSLSGRARSYEQYF
-	-	TRBJ1-2	TRBV29-1	TGCAGCGTGGGGGGACAATTCGGCTACACCTTC	CSVGGQFGYTF
-	TRBD2	TRBJ2-7	TRBV6-6	TGTGCCACTTCTCAGTCTAACCCGGGACTAGTCTACGAGCAGTACTTC	CATSQSNPGLVYEQYF
-	-	TRBJ2-7	TRBV4-2	TGTGCCAGCAGCCAAGAGTCTAGCGCGCAGTACTTC	CASSQESSAQYF
-	-	TRBJ1-4	TRBV6-1	TGTGCCAGCAGTGGGGTCTGGAATGAAAAACTGTTTTTT	CASSGVWNEKLFF
-	TRBD1	TRBJ2-7	TRBV5-1	TGCGCCAGCAGCTCAAAACAGGGGGCGTACGAGCAGTACTTC	CASSSKQGAYEQYF
-	TRBD2	TRBJ2-7	TRBV6-1	TGTGCCAGCAGTGAATTCCCTAGCGGGAGTTGGTACGAGCAGTACTTC	CASSEFPSGSWYEQYF
-	TRBD1	TRBJ1-2	TRBV27	TGTGCCAGCAGTTCCACAGGGGGGTACTATGGCTACACCTTC	CASSSTGGYYGYTF